This is a list of T cell receptor beta chains from one sample in a study of T cell changes during pregnancy in multiple sclerosis. The repertoire was sequenced with immunoSEQ multiplex PCR; TCRdb's copy has only in-frame clones and lacks some. This table has tens of thousands of clones, about 90% appearing once. Sequencing was performed on CD4+ T cells from peripheral blood mononuclear cells, taken after pregnancy. The receptors stem from a female donor in good health, enrolled as a control in a pregnancy study. Both conserved end residues are part of each CDR3. A D gene is named only where the DNA matches it firmly. Clone size, where shown, is once, few, many, or a class for clones that have expanded.

TRBV11-3	-	TRBJ1-2	-	CASSSTVWAPYGYTF	TGTGCCAGCAGCTCCACGGTATGGGCCCCCTATGGCTACACCTTC
TRBV13	-	TRBJ2-5	TRBD2	CASSLRLAEETQYF	TGTGCCAGCAGCTTAAGGCTAGCGGAAGAGACCCAGTACTTC
TRBV29-1	-	TRBJ1-5	-	CSVDTGLDQPQHF	TGCAGCGTCGATACAGGGTTGGATCAGCCCCAGCATTTT
TRBV5-4	-	TRBJ2-1	TRBD2	CASSTSGGANEQFF	TGTGCCAGCTCAACTAGCGGGGGGGCTAATGAGCAGTTCTTC
TRBV30	-	TRBJ2-3	-	CALRGTYSTDTQYF	TGTGCCCTCAGAGGTACGTACAGCACAGATACGCAGTATTTT
TRBV30	-	TRBJ2-3	TRBD1	CARDRFNTDTQYF	TGTGCCAGGGACAGGTTCAACACAGATACGCAGTATTTT
TRBV6-5	-	TRBJ1-3	-	CASSYLGTSGNTIYF	TGTGCCAGCAGTTACCTGGGCACTTCTGGAAACACCATATATTTT
TRBV5-4	few	TRBJ2-5	TRBD2	CASSFGGIQETQYF	TGTGCCAGCAGCTTCGGGGGGATTCAAGAGACCCAGTACTTC
TRBV7-2	once	TRBJ2-3	TRBD2	CASSGQRGTTDTQYF	TGTGCCAGCAGCGGCCAGCGGGGGACCACAGATACGCAGTATTTT
TRBV10-1	-	TRBJ2-3	-	CASSSVGALEDTQYF	TGCGCCAGCAGTAGCGTTGGGGCCCTGGAAGATACGCAGTATTTT
TRBV18	-	TRBJ2-1	TRBD2	CASSPNPASGRTNEQFF	TGTGCCAGCTCACCGAACCCGGCTAGCGGGAGGACCAATGAGCAGTTCTTC
TRBV20-1	-	TRBJ2-1	TRBD2	CSARTSPQFF	TGCAGTGCTAGGACTAGCCCGCAGTTCTTC
TRBV30	-	TRBJ1-4	-	CAWRRRRLTPGEKLFF	TGTGCCTGGAGACGTCGAAGGCTCACCCCGGGGGAAAAACTGTTTTTT
TRBV5-1	-	TRBJ1-2	TRBD1	CASSPTGTGGSGYTF	TGCGCCAGCAGCCCGACGGGGACAGGGGGGAGCGGCTACACCTTC
TRBV2	-	TRBJ1-2	TRBD1	CASSNLIQGSYGYTF	TGTGCCAGCAGCAACTTGATACAGGGGAGCTATGGCTACACCTTC
TRBV5-6	-	TRBJ1-2	-	CASSQGPNYGYTF	TGTGCCAGCAGCCAGGGCCCCAACTATGGCTACACCTTC
TRBV10-3	-	TRBJ2-7	-	CAIRGGQGQSPYEQYF	TGTGCCATCAGGGGGGGGCAGGGACAATCTCCCTACGAGCAGTACTTC
TRBV28	few	TRBJ1-2	-	CASSYRERGDGYTF	TGTGCCAGCAGTTATCGGGAGAGGGGCGATGGCTACACCTTC
TRBV30	few	TRBJ1-5	-	CAWSDKTINQPQHF	TGTGCCTGGAGTGACAAGACTATCAATCAGCCCCAGCATTTT
TRBV30	few	TRBJ1-1	TRBD1	CAWSKRQGVNTEAFF	TGTGCCTGGAGTAAGAGACAGGGAGTGAACACTGAAGCTTTCTTT
TRBV11-3	-	TRBJ2-3	TRBD2	CASSPKRGGRDTQYF	TGTGCCAGCAGCCCGAAGCGGGGGGGCCGGGATACGCAGTATTTT
TRBV6-5	once	TRBJ2-7	-	CASSPQGYEQYF	TGTGCCAGCAGTCCCCAGGGGTACGAGCAGTACTTC
TRBV9	-	TRBJ2-1	TRBD1	CASSVARQGEQFF	TGTGCCAGCAGCGTAGCGCGACAGGGCGAGCAGTTCTTC
TRBV2	-	TRBJ1-1	-	CASSEGAWTEAFF	TGTGCCAGCAGTGAGGGGGCTTGGACTGAAGCTTTCTTT
TRBV5-1	-	TRBJ1-1	TRBD1	CASSLQGAPEAFF	TGCGCCAGCAGCCTACAGGGGGCCCCTGAAGCTTTCTTT
TRBV15	-	TRBJ2-7	TRBD2	CATSDLAGSSYEQYF	TGTGCCACCAGCGACCTAGCGGGGAGCTCCTACGAGCAGTACTTC
TRBV7-9	-	TRBJ2-1	TRBD2	CASKVNSGGADEQFF	TGTGCCAGCAAAGTAAATAGCGGGGGGGCCGATGAGCAGTTCTTC
TRBV4-3	-	TRBJ2-7	-	CASSQETEDEQYF	TGCGCCAGCAGCCAGGAGACAGAGGACGAGCAGTACTTC
TRBV6-1	-	TRBJ1-3	-	CASSVGRGRNTIYF	TGTGCCAGCAGTGTCGGTAGGGGTAGAAACACCATATATTTT
TRBV7-8	-	TRBJ1-1	TRBD1	CASSLTGQGMNTEAFF	TGTGCCAGCAGCTTAACGGGACAGGGGATGAACACTGAAGCTTTCTTT
TRBV7-2	-	TRBJ2-2	-	CASSPRVWQPPGELFF	TGTGCCAGCAGCCCCCGGGTCTGGCAGCCTCCCGGGGAGCTGTTTTTT
TRBV27	-	TRBJ2-6	TRBD1	CASSPSTRGRMGANVLTF	TGTGCCAGCAGCCCCAGTACCAGGGGGCGAATGGGGGCCAACGTCCTGACTTTC
TRBV5-4	once	TRBJ2-5	-	CASSFGQQETQYF	TGTGCCAGCAGCTTCGGACAACAAGAGACCCAGTACTTC
TRBV10-3	-	TRBJ2-1	TRBD2	CAISDSGGNSYNEQFF	TGTGCCATCAGTGACTCGGGGGGAAACTCCTACAATGAGCAGTTCTTC
TRBV7-6	-	TRBJ1-1	-	CASSRGPNTEAFF	TGTGCCAGCAGCCGGGGTCCCAACACTGAAGCTTTCTTT
TRBV10-3	-	TRBJ1-2	TRBD1	CAISAGQGNYGYTF	TGTGCCATCAGCGCGGGACAGGGGAACTATGGCTACACCTTC
TRBV30	-	TRBJ1-2	-	CAWTLGGINYGYTF	TGTGCCTGGACCCTAGGAGGGATTAACTATGGCTACACCTTC
TRBV7-2	-	TRBJ1-2	-	CASSLVMQGYGYTF	TGTGCCAGCAGCTTAGTCATGCAGGGGTATGGCTACACCTTC
TRBV16	once	TRBJ2-7	TRBD1	CASSHTRDRGFPYEQYF	TGTGCCAGCAGCCACACACGGGACAGGGGATTCCCCTACGAGCAGTACTTC
TRBV19	-	TRBJ1-2	TRBD1	CASLALDRVVGYTF	TGTGCCAGTCTTGCCCTAGACAGGGTGGTCGGCTACACCTTC
TRBV12-5	-	TRBJ2-1	-	CASGSHSVSYNEQFF	TGTGCTAGTGGCTCCCACTCTGTCTCCTACAATGAGCAGTTCTTC
TRBV5-6	few	TRBJ1-1	TRBD1	CASSPGDRLNTEAFF	TGTGCCAGCAGCCCGGGGGACAGACTGAACACTGAAGCTTTCTTT
TRBV18	-	TRBJ2-6	-	CASSPILDFTGIRSGANVLTF	TGTGCCAGCTCACCCATACTCGACTTTACAGGGATCCGCTCTGGGGCCAACGTCCTGACTTTC
TRBV28	-	TRBJ2-1	TRBD2	CASSLLGHTSAHDEQFF	TGTGCCAGCAGTTTATTAGGGCACACTAGCGCCCACGATGAGCAGTTCTTC
TRBV27	-	TRBJ2-7	TRBD2	CASSRGLAVNYEQYF	TGTGCCAGCAGTCGAGGACTAGCGGTAAACTACGAGCAGTACTTC
TRBV7-2	-	TRBJ1-3	-	CASSLLSGVGGNTIYF	TGTGCCAGCAGCTTACTCTCAGGGGTGGGTGGAAACACCATATATTTT
TRBV19	-	TRBJ2-7	TRBD1	CASSRSLGTGFYEQYF	TGTGCCAGTAGTAGGTCTTTGGGGACAGGGTTCTACGAGCAGTACTTC
TRBV11-2	-	TRBJ1-2	-	CASCRRDFCLARF	TGTGCCAGCTGTCGTAGGGACTTCTGCTTGGCCCGCTTC
TRBV7-2	few	TRBJ2-1	-	CASSFRGTNNEQFF	TGTGCCAGCAGCTTCCGGGGGACCAACAATGAGCAGTTCTTC
TRBV30	-	TRBJ2-7	TRBD2	CAFREGPYEQYF	TGTGCCTTCCGGGAGGGACCTTACGAGCAGTACTTC
TRBV30	-	TRBJ2-7	TRBD2	CACLERGHPYEQYF	TGTGCCTGTTTGGAGCGGGGCCACCCCTACGAGCAGTACTTC
TRBV30	-	TRBJ2-7	TRBD1	CAWKSKGVVGTGHSGAYEQYF	TGTGCCTGGAAAAGCAAGGGTGTTGTAGGGACAGGTCACTCTGGGGCCTACGAGCAGTACTTC